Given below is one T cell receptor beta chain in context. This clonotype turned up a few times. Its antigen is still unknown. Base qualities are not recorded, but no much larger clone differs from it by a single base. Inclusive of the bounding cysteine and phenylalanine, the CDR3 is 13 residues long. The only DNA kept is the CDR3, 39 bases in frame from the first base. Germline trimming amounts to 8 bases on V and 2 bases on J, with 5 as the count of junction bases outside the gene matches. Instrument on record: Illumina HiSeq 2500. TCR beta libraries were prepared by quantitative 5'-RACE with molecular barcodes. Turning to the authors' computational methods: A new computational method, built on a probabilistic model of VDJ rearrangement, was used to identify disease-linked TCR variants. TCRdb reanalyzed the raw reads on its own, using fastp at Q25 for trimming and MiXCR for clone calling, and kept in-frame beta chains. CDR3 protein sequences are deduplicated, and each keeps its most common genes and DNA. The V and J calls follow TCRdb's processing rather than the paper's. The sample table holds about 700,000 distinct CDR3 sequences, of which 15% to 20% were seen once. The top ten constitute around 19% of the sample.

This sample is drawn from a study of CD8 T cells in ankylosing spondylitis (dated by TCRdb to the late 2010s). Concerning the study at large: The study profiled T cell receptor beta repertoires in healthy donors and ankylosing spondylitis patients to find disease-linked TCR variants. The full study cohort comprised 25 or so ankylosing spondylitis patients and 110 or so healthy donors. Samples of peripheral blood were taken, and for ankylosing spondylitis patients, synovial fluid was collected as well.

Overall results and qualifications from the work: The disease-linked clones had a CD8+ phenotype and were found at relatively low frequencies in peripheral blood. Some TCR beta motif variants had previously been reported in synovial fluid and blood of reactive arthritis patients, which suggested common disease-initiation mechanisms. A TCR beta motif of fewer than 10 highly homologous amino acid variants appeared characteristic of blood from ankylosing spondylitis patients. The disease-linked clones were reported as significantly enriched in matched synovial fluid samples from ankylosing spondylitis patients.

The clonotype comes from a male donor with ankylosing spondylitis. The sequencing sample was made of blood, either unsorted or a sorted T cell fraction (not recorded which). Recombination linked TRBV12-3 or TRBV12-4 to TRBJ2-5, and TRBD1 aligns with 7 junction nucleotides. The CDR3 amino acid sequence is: CASRDSIQETQYF. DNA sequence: TGTGCCAGCCGGGACAGCATACAAGAGACCCAGTACTTC.